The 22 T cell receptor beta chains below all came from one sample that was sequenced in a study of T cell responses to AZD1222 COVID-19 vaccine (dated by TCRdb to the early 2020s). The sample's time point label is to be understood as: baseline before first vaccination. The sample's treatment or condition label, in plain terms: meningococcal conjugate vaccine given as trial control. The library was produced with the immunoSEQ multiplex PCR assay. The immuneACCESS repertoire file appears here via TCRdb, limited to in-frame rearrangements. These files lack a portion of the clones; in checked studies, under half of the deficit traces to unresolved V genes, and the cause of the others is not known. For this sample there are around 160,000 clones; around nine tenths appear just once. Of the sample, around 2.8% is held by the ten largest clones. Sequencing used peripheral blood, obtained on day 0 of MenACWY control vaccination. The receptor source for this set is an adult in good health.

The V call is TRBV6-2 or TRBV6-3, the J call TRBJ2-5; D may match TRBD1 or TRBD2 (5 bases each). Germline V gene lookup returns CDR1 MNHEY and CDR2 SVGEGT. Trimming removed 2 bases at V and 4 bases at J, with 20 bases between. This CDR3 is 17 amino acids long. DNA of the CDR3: TGTGCCAGCAGTTACGGGTTGCTTAGCCTGGGACCAGAGACCCAGTACTTC. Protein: CASSYGLLSLGPETQYF.

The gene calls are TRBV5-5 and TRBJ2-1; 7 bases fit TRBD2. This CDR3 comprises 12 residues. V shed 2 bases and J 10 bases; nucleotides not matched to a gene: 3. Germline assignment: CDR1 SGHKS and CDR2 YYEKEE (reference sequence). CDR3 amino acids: CASSLREGEQFF. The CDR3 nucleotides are TGTGCCAGCAGCTTAAGGGAGGGCGAGCAGTTCTTC. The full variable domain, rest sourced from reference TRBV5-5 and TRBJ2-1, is DAGVTQSPTHLIKTRGQQVTLRCSPISGHKSVSWYQQVLGQGPQFIFQYYEKEERGRGNFPDRFSARQFPNYSSELNVNALLLGDSALYLCASSLREGEQFFGPGTRLTVL.

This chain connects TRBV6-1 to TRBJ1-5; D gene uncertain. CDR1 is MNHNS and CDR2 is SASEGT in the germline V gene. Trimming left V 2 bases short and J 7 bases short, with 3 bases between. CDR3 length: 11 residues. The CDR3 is CASSELQPQHF. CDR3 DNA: TGTGCCAGCAGTGAACTCCAGCCCCAGCATTTT.

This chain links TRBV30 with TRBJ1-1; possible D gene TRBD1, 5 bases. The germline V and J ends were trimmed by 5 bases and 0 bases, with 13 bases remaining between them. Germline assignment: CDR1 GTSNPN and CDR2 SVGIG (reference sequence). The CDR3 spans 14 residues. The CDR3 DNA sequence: TGTGCCTGGCTGGACATTCGGATGAACACTGAAGCTTTCTTT. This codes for CAWLDIRMNTEAFF.

CDR3 sequence: CASSYLRPWGNQPQHF. Here the CDR3 DNA reads TGTGCCAGCAGTTACTTACGCCCTTGGGGCAATCAGCCCCAGCATTTT. The chain links TRBV6-6 to TRBJ1-5; no clear D gene. CDR3 length: 16 residues. CDR1 is MNHNY and CDR2 is SVGAGI in the germline V gene (reference sequence). V gave up 1 base and J gave up 2 bases, with 12 bases separating them.

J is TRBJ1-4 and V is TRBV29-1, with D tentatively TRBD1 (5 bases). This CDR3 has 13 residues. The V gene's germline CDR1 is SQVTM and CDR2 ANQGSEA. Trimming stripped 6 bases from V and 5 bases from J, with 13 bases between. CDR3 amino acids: CSVDLGGNEKLFF. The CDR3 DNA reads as TGCAGCGTGGACCTGGGGGGAAATGAAAAACTGTTTTTT.

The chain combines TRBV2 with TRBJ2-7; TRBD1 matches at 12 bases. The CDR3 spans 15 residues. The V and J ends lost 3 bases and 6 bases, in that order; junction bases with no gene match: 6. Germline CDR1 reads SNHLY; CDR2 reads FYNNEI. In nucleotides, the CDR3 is TGTGCCAGCAGTGATAGGGGGACAGGGGGCAGCGAGCAGTACTTC. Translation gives CASSDRGTGGSEQYF.

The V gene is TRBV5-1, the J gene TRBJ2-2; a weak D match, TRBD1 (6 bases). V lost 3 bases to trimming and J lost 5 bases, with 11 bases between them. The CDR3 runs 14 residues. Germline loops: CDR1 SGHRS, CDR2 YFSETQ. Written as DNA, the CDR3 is TGCGCCAGCAGCTCGGCAGGGGATACCGGGGAGCTGTTTTTT. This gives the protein CASSSAGDTGELFF.

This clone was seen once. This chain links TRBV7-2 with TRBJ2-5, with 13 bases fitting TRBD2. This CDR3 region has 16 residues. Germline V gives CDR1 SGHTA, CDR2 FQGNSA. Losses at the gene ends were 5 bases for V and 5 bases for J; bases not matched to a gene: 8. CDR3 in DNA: TGTGCCAGCAGCCCGAGGACTAGCGGGAGTGGGGAGACCCAGTACTTC. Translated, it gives CASSPRTSGSGETQYF. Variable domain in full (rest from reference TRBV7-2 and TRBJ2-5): GAGVSQSPSNKVTEKGKDVELRCDPISGHTALYWYRQSLGQGLEFLIYFQGNSAPDKSGLPSDRFSAERTGGSVSTLTIQRTQQEDSAVYLCASSPRTSGSGETQYFGPGTRLLVL.

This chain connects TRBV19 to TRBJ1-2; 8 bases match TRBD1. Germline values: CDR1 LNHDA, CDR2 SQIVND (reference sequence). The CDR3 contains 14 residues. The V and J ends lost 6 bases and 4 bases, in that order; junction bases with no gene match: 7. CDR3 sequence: CASSLGQGSYGYTF. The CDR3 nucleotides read TGTGCCAGTAGCCTTGGACAGGGCAGCTATGGCTACACCTTC. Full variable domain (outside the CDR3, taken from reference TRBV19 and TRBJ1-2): DGGITQSPKYLFRKEGQNVTLSCEQNLNHDAMYWYRQDPGQGLRLIYYSQIVNDFQKGDIAEGYSVSREKKESFPLTVTSAQKNPTAFYLCASSLGQGSYGYTFGSGTRLTVV.

This CDR3 reads CASSSAGTGTSYEQYF. CDR3 in DNA: TGTGCCAGCAGTTCAGCCGGGACAGGGACGTCCTACGAGCAGTACTTC. The rearrangement links TRBV6-5 to TRBJ2-7; 9 bases are a match to TRBD1. Germline V lookup: CDR1 MNHEY, CDR2 SVGAGI. After removal of 4 bases from V and 1 base from J, the junction contained 8 bases not matched to a gene. This CDR3 comprises 16 residues.

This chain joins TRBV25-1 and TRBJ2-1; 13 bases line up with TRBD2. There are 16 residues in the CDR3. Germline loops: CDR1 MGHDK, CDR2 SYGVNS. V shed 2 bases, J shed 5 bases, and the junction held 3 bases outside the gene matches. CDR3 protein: CASSEGLAGVHNEQFF. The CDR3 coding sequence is TGTGCCAGCAGTGAAGGACTAGCGGGAGTTCACAATGAGCAGTTCTTC.

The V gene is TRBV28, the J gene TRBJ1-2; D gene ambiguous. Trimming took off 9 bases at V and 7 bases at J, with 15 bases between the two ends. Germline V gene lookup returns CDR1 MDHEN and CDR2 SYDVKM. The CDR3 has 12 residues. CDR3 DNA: TGTGCCAGTACAGACCGGGAGGGTGGCTACACCTTC. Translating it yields CASTDREGGYTF.

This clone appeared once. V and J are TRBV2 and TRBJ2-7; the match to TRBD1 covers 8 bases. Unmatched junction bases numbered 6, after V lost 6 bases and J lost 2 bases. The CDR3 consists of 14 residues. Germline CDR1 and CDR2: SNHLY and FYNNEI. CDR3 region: CASSLNRGAYEQYF. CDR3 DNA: TGTGCCAGCAGCCTAAACAGGGGGGCCTACGAGCAGTACTTC.

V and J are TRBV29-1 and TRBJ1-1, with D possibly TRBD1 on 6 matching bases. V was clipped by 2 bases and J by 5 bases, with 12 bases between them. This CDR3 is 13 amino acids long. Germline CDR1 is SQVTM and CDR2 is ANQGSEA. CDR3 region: CSVERGGMTEAFF. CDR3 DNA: TGCAGCGTTGAAAGGGGGGGGATGACTGAAGCTTTCTTT.

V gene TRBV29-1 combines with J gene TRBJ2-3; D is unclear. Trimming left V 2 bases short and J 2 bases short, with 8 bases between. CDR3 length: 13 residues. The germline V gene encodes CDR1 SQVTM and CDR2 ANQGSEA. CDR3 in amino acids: CSVELLYTDTQYF. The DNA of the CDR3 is TGCAGCGTTGAACTGCTATACACAGATACGCAGTATTTT.

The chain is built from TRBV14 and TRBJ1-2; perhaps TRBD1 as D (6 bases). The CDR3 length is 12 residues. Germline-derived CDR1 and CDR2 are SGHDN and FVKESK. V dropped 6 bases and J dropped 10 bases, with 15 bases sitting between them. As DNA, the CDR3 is TGTGCCAGCAGGGGACAAAGTAGTATCTACACCTTC. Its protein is CASRGQSSIYTF.

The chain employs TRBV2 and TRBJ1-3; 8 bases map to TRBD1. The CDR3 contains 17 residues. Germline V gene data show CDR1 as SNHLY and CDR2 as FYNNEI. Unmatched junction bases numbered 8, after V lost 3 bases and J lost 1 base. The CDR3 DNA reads TGTGCCAGCAGTGACTATCTACAGGGGGAGTCTGGAAACACCATATATTTT. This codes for CASSDYLQGESGNTIYF.

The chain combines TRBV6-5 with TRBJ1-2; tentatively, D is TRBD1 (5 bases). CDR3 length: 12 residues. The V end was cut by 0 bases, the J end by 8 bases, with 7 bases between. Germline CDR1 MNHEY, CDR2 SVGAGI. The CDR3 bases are TGTGCCAGCAGTTACTCAGGGGTCGGCTACACCTTC. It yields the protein CASSYSGVGYTF.

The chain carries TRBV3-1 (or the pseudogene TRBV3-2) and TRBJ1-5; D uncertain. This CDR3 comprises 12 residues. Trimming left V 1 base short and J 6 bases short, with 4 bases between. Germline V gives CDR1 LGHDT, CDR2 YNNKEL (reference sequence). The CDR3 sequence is CASSQGGQPQHF. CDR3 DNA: TGTGCCAGCAGCCAAGGGGGTCAGCCCCAGCATTTT.

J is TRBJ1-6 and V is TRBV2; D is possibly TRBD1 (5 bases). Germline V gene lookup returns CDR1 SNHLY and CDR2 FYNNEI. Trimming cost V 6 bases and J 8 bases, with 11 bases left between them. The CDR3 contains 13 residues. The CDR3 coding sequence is TGTGCCAGCAGAAGGGACTTAGATTCACCCCTCCACTTT. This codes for CASRRDLDSPLHF.

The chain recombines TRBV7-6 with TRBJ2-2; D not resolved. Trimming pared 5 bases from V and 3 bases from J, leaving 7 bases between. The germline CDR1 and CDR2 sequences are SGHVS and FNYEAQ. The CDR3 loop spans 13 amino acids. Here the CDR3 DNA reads TGTGCCAGCAGCCCTAGGGACACCGGGGAGCTGTTTTTT. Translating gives CASSPRDTGELFF.